The 8 T cell receptor beta chains listed next were all sequenced from one sample in a study of cytomegalovirus exposure and HLA in healthy donors. The data were produced by immunoSEQ multiplex PCR, yet TCRdb's version contains in-frame clones alone and is incomplete. The table records some 160,000 clones, 88% of them present only once. Sequenced material: PBMCs. Receptor source: a man aged 18 to 35 in good health and CMV-seronegative.

This clone was seen once. This sequence joins TRBV4-1 and TRBJ2-7; possibly TRBD1 for D (7 bases). CDR3 length: 17 residues. Germline V gene data show CDR1 as MGHRA and CDR2 as YSYEKL. The germline V and J ends were trimmed by 1 base and 1 base, with 17 bases remaining between them. The CDR3 DNA is TGCGCCAGCAGCCAAGGGGATAGGGCAGGGGGGTCCTACGAGCAGTACTTC. Protein sequence: CASSQGDRAGGSYEQYF.

This clone was detected once. The CDR3 DNA reads as TGTGCCAGCAGTTGGACAGCTACTAACTATGGCTACACCTTC. Translated, it gives CASSWTATNYGYTF. V is TRBV6-5 and J is TRBJ1-2; a possible D gene is TRBD1 (6 bases). The V gene lost 4 bases and the J gene lost 0 bases, with 9 bases spanning the gap. The V gene's germline CDR1 is MNHEY and CDR2 SVGAGI. The CDR3 runs 14 residues.

The V call is TRBV7-6, the J call TRBJ2-2, with 13 bases that match TRBD2. Germline CDR1 reads SGHVS; CDR2 reads FNYEAQ. The junction had 4 bases not matched to a gene; V was cut back by 4 bases and J by 5 bases. This CDR3 is 16 amino acids long. This CDR3 is CASSSGGLAGTGELFF. The CDR3 DNA follows: TGTGCCAGCAGCTCGGGGGGACTAGCGGGGACCGGGGAGCTGTTTTTT.

The V gene is TRBV29-1, the J gene TRBJ2-5, with TRBD2 as a possible D gene (5 bases). Per germline, CDR1 SQVTM and CDR2 ANQGSEA. Trimming took off 2 bases at V and 8 bases at J, with 12 bases between the two ends. The CDR3 contains 12 residues. CDR3 nucleotide sequence: TGCAGCGTTGAACGGGCCGGGGTTACCCAGTACTTC. It specifies CSVERAGVTQYF.

The V gene is TRBV27, the J gene TRBJ1-4, with unresolved D. Germline assignment: CDR1 MNHEY and CDR2 SMNVEV (reference sequence). The germline V and J ends were trimmed by 2 bases and 11 bases, with 18 bases remaining between them. The CDR3 is 15 amino acids. The CDR3 region is CASSLRWSSRTKLFF. The DNA for the CDR3 is TGTGCCAGCAGTTTACGGTGGTCGAGCCGTACGAAACTGTTTTTT.

The chain uses TRBV2 and TRBJ2-1; the match to TRBD2 covers 8 bases. This CDR3 spans 15 amino acids. Germline CDR1 reads SNHLY; CDR2 reads FYNNEI. Germline trimming cut 5 bases from V and 8 bases from J; bases unmatched to any gene: 11. The CDR3 nucleotides read TGTGCCAGCAGTTACGGGAGGGCCGAGTGGGATGAGCAGTTCTTC. This translates into CASSYGRAEWDEQFF.

The chain joins TRBV6-1 to TRBJ1-2, with no clear D. V was pared by 1 base and J by 4 bases, with 16 bases between. CDR1 MNHNS and CDR2 SASEGT come from the germline V gene. CDR3 size: 16 residues. The CDR3 spells CASSEGWEGFFYGYTF. The CDR3 DNA is TGTGCCAGCAGTGAAGGATGGGAGGGATTCTTCTATGGCTACACCTTC.

The genes are TRBV6-1 and TRBJ1-1, with D possibly being TRBD1 (6 bases). Germline assignment: CDR1 MNHNS and CDR2 SASEGT. Trimming cost V 7 bases and J 0 bases, with 15 bases left between them. The CDR3 length is 15 residues. CDR3 in DNA: TGTGCCAGCAATGACAGGAGGTCCCTGAACACTGAAGCTTTCTTT. It encodes CASNDRRSLNTEAFF.